This T cell receptor (beta chain) stems from a study of cytomegalovirus exposure and HLA in healthy donors (dated by TCRdb to the late 2010s). Study-level background: An earlier analysis of approximately 640 of the donors reported more than 250 Gb of sequence data and more than 90 million unique TCR beta sequences from 150 million to 200 million T cells. The study combined high-throughput TCR immunosequencing, statistical association of individual TCRs with disease status, and machine learning to predict cytomegalovirus infection status. All discovery cohort repertoires had been generated using a single sequencing platform. The study aimed to test whether signatures of past pathogen exposure could be identified by cataloging public T cell receptors. To decide whether each TCR beta V gene segment behaved as functional or pseudogenic, an earlier analysis of nearly 600 of the donors relied on high-throughput TCR beta sequencing. Because of strong linkage in the cohort, a few DR-DQ haplotypes were treated as single units for association and clustering. The genetic ancestry cluster associated with self-reported Caucasian donors included 81% of the 398 genotyped donors. An early release that covered 500 to 800 HLA-typed donors contained 250 to 350 gigabases of sequencing data and about 93 million unique TCR sequences. The study used immunosequencing to profile the T cell repertoires of hundreds of subjects and linked those repertoires to cytomegalovirus serostatus. Besides the first cohort of more than 650 subjects, a separate validation cohort made up of 95 to 150 different subjects was used. In the later analysis, no new phenotypic data were used to find candidate immune exposures; instead, reliance was placed on TCR beta sequences and their occurrence across donors. The number of donors typed differed by locus, with about 629-640 for A, B, C, DRB1 and DQB1, approximately 500 for DQA1, over 600 for DPA1, and around 450 for DPB1. Donor age, sex, ethnicity and CMV serostatus were compiled together with the repertoire data. On average, 235,054 unique TCR beta nucleotide sequences were sequenced per donor among 300 to 500 genotyped donors of the cohort, with around 19% of those sequences being non-productive. Class I and class II HLA loci were covered by the typing at four-digit resolution. A later genetic analysis used genome-wide SNP genotypes for about three fifths of the 666 donors, treating that subset as a discovery cohort. A later analysis re-analyzed previously published TCR beta repertoires from 666 donors and added high-resolution HLA genotyping to study TCR occurrence patterns.

The cohort consisted of 650 to 850 healthy bone marrow donors. At the time of sampling, every cohort member was nominally healthy, though immune exposures that went unrecorded were likely present. The donor tested CMV seronegative, placing the donor among the roughly 400 seronegative members of the cohort. Every donor gave a peripheral blood sample, and the peripheral blood mononuclear cells from that sample were used for TCR beta sequencing. Genomic DNA extraction from the blood cell samples was performed with the Qiagen DNeasy Blood Extraction Kit. On this clone itself: Its antigen is unknown. No per-base quality is available; no much larger clone lies one base away.

Library preparation used the immunoSEQ multiplex PCR assay. A mixture of 60 forward primers for TCR Vbeta segments and 13 reverse primers for TCR Jbeta segments was used in the multiplex PCR. The CDR3 region of rearranged TCR beta genes was amplified from genomic DNA by a multiplex PCR assay. On the Illumina HiSeq System, the amplified TCR beta libraries were sequenced as 87-base-pair reads. As for the original processing: In a later analysis, around 80 million unique TCR beta chains were counted across the 650 to 700 repertoires, and roughly 10 million of these chains were shared by at least two donors. A nearest-neighbor algorithm error-corrected the raw reads and collapsed the reads into unique sequences, merging closely related sequences to remove PCR and sequencing errors. V, D and J gene segments were assigned by aligning CDR3 sequences to IMGT reference sequences. For a sequence to be retained, at least a six-nucleotide match to both a V gene segment and a J gene segment was required. Rearrangements were classified as productive when the CDR3 lacked stop codons and remained in frame with V and J, and all other rearrangements were classified as non-productive. Following IMGT convention, CDR3 was defined as the stretch from the second conserved V-encoded cysteine to the conserved J-encoded phenylalanine. In an earlier analysis of approximately 500 of the donors, sequences lacking an unambiguous match to a single V gene segment were excluded. An earlier analysis of a few hundred of the donors classified V segments as functional when productive rearrangements were above 56.7% and as segregating when the standard deviation between donors was above 5%. A statistical classification framework was developed to diagnose cytomegalovirus status using the catalog of TCR beta chain sequences. In a later analysis, V and J genes were assigned by comparing TCR nucleotide sequences against IMGT/GENE-DB human TR gene sequences. The TCRdist pipeline was used in a later analysis to assign CDR3 sequences and most-parsimonious VDJ recombination scenarios. In a later analysis, every TCR beta chain was defined by the combination of its CDR3 amino acid sequence and its V-gene family, and reads without a unique V-gene family were dropped. As a way to deal with suspected cross-contamination and a sequencing artifact, a later analysis dropped hundreds of nucleotide sequences that were highly shared and had low generation probability. In a later analysis, a clonal expansion index for each public chain was calculated from normalized within-repertoire ranks of inferred template counts. Generation probabilities in a later analysis came from a VDJ recombination model fitted to out-of-frame rearrangements, and those results were checked against IGoR. In a later analysis, TCR-TCR, TCR-HLA and TCR-CMV co-occurrence was scored with hypergeometric tests, and a repertoire-size bias correction was applied to TCR pairs. False discovery rates were estimated in a later analysis by permuting HLA or CMV assignments 20 times. A later analysis grouped co-occurring TCRs with DBSCAN, adding TCRdist sequence similarity when clustering within HLA-allele-positive subsets. Repertoires with fewer than 30,000 or more than 120,000 public chains, plus five repertoires with anomalous nucleotide sharing, were excluded from co-occurrence clustering. TCRdb holds this immuneACCESS table with in-frame rearrangements only. Some clones are missing; in checked studies, unresolved V genes explain under half, and the rest has no known cause. V, J and clone size derive from that table, while D and trimming were established from the DNA sequence. The sample contains 130,000 or so clones, more than 55% of them found a single time. About 1.6% of the sample is taken by the ten largest.

The germline V gene specifies SNHLY as CDR1 and FYNNEI as CDR2. V is cut by 5 bases and J by 5 bases, and the space between the germline ends is 13 bases. Reading from cysteine to phenylalanine, the CDR3 counts 14 amino acids. Solely the CDR3 DNA is kept, with 42 bases framed from the first base. What the research found in general, with its limitations: A further reported finding was that TCR beta sequences accurately predicted the HLA-A and HLA-B alleles for most subjects in the first cohort. A later genetic analysis reported fewer N-insertions in productive TCRs among donors in an Asian-associated ancestry cluster than the roughly 640-donor mean. In a later analysis, HLA-associated TCR beta chains were found to be more clonally expanded and to have lower generation probabilities than equally common non-associated chains. Because HLA typing was missing for some donors at each locus, association tests included only the typed subset. Approximately 18 rarely observed V segments, including chromosome 9 orphons, were excluded from the earlier analysis of about 600 of the donors because counts were too low. According to a later analysis, TCR association rates differed among HLA loci, with DRB1 alleles showing the most associated TCRs and HLA-C alleles showing the fewest. An association between a missense DCLRE1C variant and V-gene and J-gene trimming of TCR beta chains was found in a later genetic analysis and replicated in an independent cohort. Broadly in line with IMGT annotations, most TCR beta V segments showed up in productive rearrangements about 87% or about 30% of the time in an earlier analysis of roughly 590 of the donors. Some IMGT-functional V segments, including TRBV6-2 and TRBV6-3, could not be told apart with the 87-base-pair reads, so those segments were excluded. A few of the identified cytomegalovirus-associated TCR beta chains were confirmed in vitro to be specific for cytomegalovirus antigens. Linkage disequilibrium might explain the correlated functional status among segregating V segments, but an unknown experimental factor could not be excluded. CMV serostatus was the only immune exposure information available for the cohort. A later analysis reported that several top co-occurrence clusters appeared linked to parvovirus B19, influenza, CMV and Epstein-Barr virus. Cytomegalovirus status was reported to be diagnosed by the classifier with high specificity and sensitivity in both the original and validation cohorts. At a false discovery rate of 0.05, a later analysis linked around 15,000 TCR beta sequences to specific HLA alleles. The cohort was sequenced for TCR beta chains only, and without alpha or paired-chain data the features that could be detected were limited. Most TCR sequences were seen in very few donors, while some public TCRs were found in many individuals. The authors suggested that the approach could potentially be generalized to other disease states and immunological phenotypes. Sequencing depth was assumed to be roughly uniform across donors in the presence/absence analyses, though that assumption may not hold. A total of 150 to 200 TCR beta chains were listed by the study as associated with cytomegalovirus. A later analysis found that most CMV-associated TCR beta chains appeared HLA-restricted, with HLA associations seemingly driven largely by CMV exposure. A cluster of highly shared sequence variants was judged likely to represent a technical artifact of the sequencing pipeline. When HLA alleles, especially DR and DQ, strongly co-occurred, attributing TCR associations to individual alleles was difficult.

This sequence originates from a man in his late teens or twenties in good health and CMV-seronegative. Material for sequencing was PBMCs. Recombination joined TRBV2 with TRBJ1-5; TRBD1 is possibly the D segment (6 matching bases). The DNA reads as follows: TGTGCCAGCAGTTCAGAGGGACACTATCAGCCCCAGCATTTT. Its coded protein is CASSSEGHYQPQHF.